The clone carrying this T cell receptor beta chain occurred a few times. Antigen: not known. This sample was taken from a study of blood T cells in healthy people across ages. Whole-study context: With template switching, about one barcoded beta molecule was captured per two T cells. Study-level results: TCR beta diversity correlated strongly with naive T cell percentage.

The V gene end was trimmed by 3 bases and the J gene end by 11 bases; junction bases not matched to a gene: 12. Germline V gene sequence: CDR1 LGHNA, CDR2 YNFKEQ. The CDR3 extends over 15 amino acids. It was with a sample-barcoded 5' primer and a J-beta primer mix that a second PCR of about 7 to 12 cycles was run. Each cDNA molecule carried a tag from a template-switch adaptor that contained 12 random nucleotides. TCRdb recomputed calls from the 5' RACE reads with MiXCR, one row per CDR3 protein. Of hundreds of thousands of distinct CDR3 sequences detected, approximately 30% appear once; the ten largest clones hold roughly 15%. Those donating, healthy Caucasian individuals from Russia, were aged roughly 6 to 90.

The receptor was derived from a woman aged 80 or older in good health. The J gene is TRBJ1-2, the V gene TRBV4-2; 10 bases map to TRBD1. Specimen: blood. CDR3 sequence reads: CASSHEGGTGDSYTF. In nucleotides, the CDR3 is TGTGCCAGCAGCCACGAAGGGGGGACAGGGGATAGTTACACCTTC.